The 4 T cell receptor beta chains listed next were all sequenced from one sample in a study of blood T cell repertoires in COVID-19. Sequencing was performed with immunoSEQ multiplex PCR; in TCRdb, only in-frame clones are kept and a portion is missing. The repertoire includes about 250,000 clones, about 80% of them detected once, and roughly 3.1% sits in the top ten. The sample was PBMCs or T cells enriched from blood (not recorded which). The source is a man aged 50 to 59 who had recovered from COVID-19.

The rearrangement uses TRBV29-1 and TRBJ1-1; 7 bases are a match to TRBD1. Germline V gene data show CDR1 as SQVTM and CDR2 as ANQGSEA. The CDR3 consists of 15 residues. Losses at the gene ends were 2 bases for V and 3 bases for J; bases not matched to a gene: 9. CDR3 protein: CSVEKGQIVDTEAFF. In DNA, the CDR3 is TGCAGCGTTGAAAAGGGACAGATTGTGGACACTGAAGCTTTCTTT.

V is TRBV19 and J is TRBJ2-1, with 8 bases aligning to TRBD1. CDR3 length: 15 residues. Trimming removed 4 bases from V and 10 bases from J; junction bases left unmatched: 12. The germline V gene has CDR1 LNHDA and CDR2 SQIVND (reference sequence). CDR3 nucleotide sequence: TGTGCCAGTAGTACTCGGACAGGGACCCGTTGGGAGCAGTTCTTC. Its protein product is CASSTRTGTRWEQFF.

The rearrangement links TRBV5-1 to TRBJ2-7, with 10 bases fitting TRBD2. The CDR3 covers 15 residues. Germline V gene data show CDR1 as SGHRS and CDR2 as YFSETQ. V gave up 0 bases and J gave up 7 bases; unmatched junction bases: 7. CDR3 in DNA: TGCGCCAGCAGCTTGGTAGCGGGGGGTACGCGAGAGCAGTACTTC. As protein: CASSLVAGGTREQYF. Supplemented by reference TRBV5-1 and TRBJ2-7, the full variable domain reads KAGVTQTPRYLIKTRGQQVTLSCSPISGHRSVSWYQQTPGQGLQFLFEYFSETQRNKGNFPGRFSGRQFSNSRSEMNVSTLELGDSALYLCASSLVAGGTREQYFGPGTRLTVT.

In its sample, this clone was seen once. This rearrangement joins TRBV6-7 to TRBJ1-6, with unresolved D. TRBV6-7 is given ORF status, its function remaining uncertain. This CDR3 comprises 18 residues. V was pared by 0 bases and J by 2 bases, with 14 bases between. In nucleotides, the CDR3 is TGTGCCAGCAGTTACTCCGCCGAGGACGGGACCTATAATTCACCCCTCCACTTT. It translates to CASSYSAEDGTYNSPLHF.